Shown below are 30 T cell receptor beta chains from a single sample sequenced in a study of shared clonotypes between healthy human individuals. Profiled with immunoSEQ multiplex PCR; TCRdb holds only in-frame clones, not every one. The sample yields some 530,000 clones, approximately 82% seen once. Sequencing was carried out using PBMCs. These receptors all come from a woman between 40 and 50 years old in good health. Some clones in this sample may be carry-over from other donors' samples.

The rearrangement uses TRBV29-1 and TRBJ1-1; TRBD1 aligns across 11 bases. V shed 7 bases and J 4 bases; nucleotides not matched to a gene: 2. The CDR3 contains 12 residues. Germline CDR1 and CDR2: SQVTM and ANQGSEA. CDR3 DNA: TGCAGCGCCGGGACAGGGGGCACTGAAGCTTTCTTT. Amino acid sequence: CSAGTGGTEAFF.

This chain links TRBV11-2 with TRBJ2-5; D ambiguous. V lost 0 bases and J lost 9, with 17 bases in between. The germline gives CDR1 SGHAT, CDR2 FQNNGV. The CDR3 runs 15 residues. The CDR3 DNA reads TGTGCCAGCAGCTTAGACCCGACCCAGTCAAGGGCCCAGTACTTC. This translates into CASSLDPTQSRAQYF.

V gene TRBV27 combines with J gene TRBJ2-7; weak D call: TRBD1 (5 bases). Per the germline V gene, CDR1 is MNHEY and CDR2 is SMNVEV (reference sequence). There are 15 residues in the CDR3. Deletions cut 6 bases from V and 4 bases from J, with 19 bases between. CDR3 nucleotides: TGTGCCAGCAGACCCGTCGCAGGGCTGGGATACGAGCAGTACTTC. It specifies CASRPVAGLGYEQYF.

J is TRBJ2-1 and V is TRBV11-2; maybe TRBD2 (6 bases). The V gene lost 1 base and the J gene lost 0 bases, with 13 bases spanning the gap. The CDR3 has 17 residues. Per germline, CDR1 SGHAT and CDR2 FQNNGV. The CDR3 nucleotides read TGTGCCAGCAGCTTAGTGGGTAGCGGAAGCTCCTACAATGAGCAGTTCTTC. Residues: CASSLVGSGSSYNEQFF.

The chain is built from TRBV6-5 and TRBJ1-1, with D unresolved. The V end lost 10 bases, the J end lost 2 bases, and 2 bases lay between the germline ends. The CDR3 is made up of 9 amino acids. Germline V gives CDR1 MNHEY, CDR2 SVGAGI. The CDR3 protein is CATNTEAFF. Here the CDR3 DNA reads TGTGCCACAAACACTGAAGCTTTCTTT.

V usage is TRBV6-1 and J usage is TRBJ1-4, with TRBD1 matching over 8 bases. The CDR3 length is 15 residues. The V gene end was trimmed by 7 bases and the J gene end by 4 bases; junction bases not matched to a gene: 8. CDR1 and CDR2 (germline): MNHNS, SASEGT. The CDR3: CASTKQGAGNEKLFF. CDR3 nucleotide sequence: TGTGCCAGCACTAAGCAGGGGGCCGGTAATGAAAAACTGTTTTTT.

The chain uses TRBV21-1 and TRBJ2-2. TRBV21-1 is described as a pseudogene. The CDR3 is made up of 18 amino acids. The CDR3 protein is CASSKEVLRERVSGELFF. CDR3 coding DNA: TGTGCCAGCAGCAAAGAGGTTTTGCGAGAAAGGGTTTCCGGGGAGCTGTTTTTT.

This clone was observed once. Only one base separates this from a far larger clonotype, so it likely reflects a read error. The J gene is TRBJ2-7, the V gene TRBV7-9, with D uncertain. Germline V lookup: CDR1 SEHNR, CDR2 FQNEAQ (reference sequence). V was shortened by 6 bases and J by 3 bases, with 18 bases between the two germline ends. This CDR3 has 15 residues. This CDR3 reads CASSFLRYSLYEQYF. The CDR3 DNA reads TGTGCCAGCAGTTTCCTCCGCTACTCACTCTACGAGCAGTACTTC.

CDR3 loop: CASLRTSGIYNEQFF. CDR3 nucleotides: TGTGCCAGCTTACGGACTAGCGGGATCTACAATGAGCAGTTCTTC. The chain couples TRBV18 to TRBJ2-1; 12 nucleotides match TRBD2. This CDR3 has 15 amino acids. CDR1 and CDR2 from the germline V gene are KGHSH and LQKENI. The trim removed 7 bases at V and 3 bases at J, leaving 4 bases unmatched.

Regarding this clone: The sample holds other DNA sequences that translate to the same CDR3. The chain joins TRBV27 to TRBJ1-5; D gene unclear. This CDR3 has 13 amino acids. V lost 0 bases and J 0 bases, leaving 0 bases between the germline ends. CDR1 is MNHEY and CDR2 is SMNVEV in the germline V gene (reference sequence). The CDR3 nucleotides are TGTGCCAGCAGTTTATCTAGCAATCAGCCCCAGCATTTT. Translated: CASSLSSNQPQHF.

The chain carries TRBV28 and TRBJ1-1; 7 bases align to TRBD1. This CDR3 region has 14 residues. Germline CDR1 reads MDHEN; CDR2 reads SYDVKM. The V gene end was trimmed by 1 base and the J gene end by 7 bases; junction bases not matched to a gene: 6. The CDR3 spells CASSLSGGVGEAFF. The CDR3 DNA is TGTGCCAGCAGTTTATCAGGGGGTGTAGGTGAAGCTTTCTTT. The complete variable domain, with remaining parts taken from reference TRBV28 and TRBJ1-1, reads DVKVTQSSRYLVKRTGEKVFLECVQDMDHENMFWYRQDPGLGLRLIYFSYDVKMKEKGDIPEGYSVSREKKERFSLILESASTNQTSMYLCASSLSGGVGEAFFGQGTRLTVV.

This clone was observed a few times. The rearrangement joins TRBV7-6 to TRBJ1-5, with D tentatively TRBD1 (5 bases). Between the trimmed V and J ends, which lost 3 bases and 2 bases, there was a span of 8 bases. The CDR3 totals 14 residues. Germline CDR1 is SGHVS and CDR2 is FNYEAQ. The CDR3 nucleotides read TGTGCCAGCAGCTTGGGGCGTGGCAATCAGCCCCAGCATTTT. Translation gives CASSLGRGNQPQHF.

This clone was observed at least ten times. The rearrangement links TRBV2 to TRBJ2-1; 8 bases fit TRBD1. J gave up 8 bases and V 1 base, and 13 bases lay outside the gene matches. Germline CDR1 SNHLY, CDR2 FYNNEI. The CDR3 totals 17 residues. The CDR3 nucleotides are TGTGCCAGCAGTGAAGAGGGGGACAGGTATTCTGGCTATGAGCAGTTCTTC. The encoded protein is CASSEEGDRYSGYEQFF.

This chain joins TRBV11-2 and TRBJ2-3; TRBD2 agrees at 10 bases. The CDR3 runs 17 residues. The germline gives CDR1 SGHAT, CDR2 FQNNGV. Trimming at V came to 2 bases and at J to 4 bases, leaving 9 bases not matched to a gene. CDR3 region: CASSLRTSGSRPDTQYF. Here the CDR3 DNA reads TGTGCCAGCAGCTTAAGGACTAGCGGAAGTCGACCAGATACGCAGTATTTT.

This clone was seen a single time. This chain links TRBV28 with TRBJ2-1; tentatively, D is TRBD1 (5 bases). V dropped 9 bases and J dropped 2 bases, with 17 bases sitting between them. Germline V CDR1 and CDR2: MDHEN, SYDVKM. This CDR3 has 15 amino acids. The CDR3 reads CASFGYSGTYNEQFF. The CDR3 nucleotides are TGTGCCAGTTTCGGGTATTCAGGGACCTACAATGAGCAGTTCTTC.

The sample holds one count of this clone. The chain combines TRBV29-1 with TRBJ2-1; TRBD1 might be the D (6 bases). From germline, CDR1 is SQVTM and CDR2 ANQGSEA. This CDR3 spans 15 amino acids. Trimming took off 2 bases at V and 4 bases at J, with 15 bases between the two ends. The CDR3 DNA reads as TGCAGCGTTGAAAGGGTACCTAGGGGGTACAATGAGCAGTTCTTC. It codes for CSVERVPRGYNEQFF.

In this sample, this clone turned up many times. DNA of the CDR3: TGTGCCATTGTACAGGTGGGGGGGGAGACCCAGTACTTC. It yields the protein CAIVQVGGETQYF. V usage is TRBV7-9 and J usage is TRBJ2-5; TRBD2 matches at 7 bases. CDR1 and CDR2 from the germline V gene are SEHNR and FQNEAQ (reference sequence). The CDR3 length is 13 residues. V lost 10 bases, J lost 5 bases, and 10 bases stayed unmatched. Together with reference TRBV7-9 and TRBJ2-5, the CDR3 gives the full variable domain: DTGVSQNPRHKITKRGQNVTFRCDPISEHNRLYWYRQTLGQGPEFLTYFQNEAQLEKSRLLSDRFSAERPKGSFSTLEIQRTEQGDSAMYLCAIVQVGGETQYFGPGTRLLVL.

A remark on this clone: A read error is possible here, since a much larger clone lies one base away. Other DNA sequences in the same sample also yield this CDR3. For the CDR3, the DNA is TGTGCCAGCAGTTACGGGGCTAACTATGGCTACACCTTC. As protein: CASSYGANYGYTF. The chain uses TRBV6-5 and TRBJ1-2; D is undetermined. The CDR3 has 13 residues. V dropped 2 bases and J dropped 0 bases, with 4 bases sitting between them. Per germline, CDR1 MNHEY and CDR2 SVGAGI.

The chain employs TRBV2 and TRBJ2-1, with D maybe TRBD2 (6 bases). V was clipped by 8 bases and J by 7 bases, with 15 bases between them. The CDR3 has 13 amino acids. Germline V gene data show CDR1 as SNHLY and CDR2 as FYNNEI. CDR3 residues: CASLLASFNEQFF. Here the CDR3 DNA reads TGTGCCAGCCTTCTAGCGTCGTTTAATGAGCAGTTCTTC. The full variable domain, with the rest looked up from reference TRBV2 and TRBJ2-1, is EPEVTQTPSHQVTQMGQEVILRCVPISNHLYFYWYRQILGQKVEFLVSFYNNEISEKSEIFDDQFSVERPDGSNFTLKIRSTKLEDSAMYFCASLLASFNEQFFGPGTRLTVL.

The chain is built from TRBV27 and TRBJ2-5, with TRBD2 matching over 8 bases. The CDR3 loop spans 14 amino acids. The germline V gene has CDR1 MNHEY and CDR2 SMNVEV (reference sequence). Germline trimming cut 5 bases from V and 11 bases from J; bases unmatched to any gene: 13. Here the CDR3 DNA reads TGTGCCAGCAGTATGATAGCGGGATCGGGTGAGCAGTACTTC. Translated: CASSMIAGSGEQYF.

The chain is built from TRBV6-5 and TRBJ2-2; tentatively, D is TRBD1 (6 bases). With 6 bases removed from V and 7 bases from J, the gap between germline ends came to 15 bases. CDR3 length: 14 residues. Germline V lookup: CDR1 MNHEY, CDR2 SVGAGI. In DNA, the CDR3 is TGTGCCAGCAGCATACAGGGAACGGGCGGGGAGCTGTTTTTT. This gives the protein CASSIQGTGGELFF.

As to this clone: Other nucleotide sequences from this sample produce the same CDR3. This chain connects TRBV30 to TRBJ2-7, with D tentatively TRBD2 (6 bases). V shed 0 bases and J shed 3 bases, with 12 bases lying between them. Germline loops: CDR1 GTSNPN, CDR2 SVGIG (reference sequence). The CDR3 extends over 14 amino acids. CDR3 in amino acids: CAWSVGRGDYEQYF. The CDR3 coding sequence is TGTGCCTGGAGTGTCGGGCGGGGAGACTACGAGCAGTACTTC.

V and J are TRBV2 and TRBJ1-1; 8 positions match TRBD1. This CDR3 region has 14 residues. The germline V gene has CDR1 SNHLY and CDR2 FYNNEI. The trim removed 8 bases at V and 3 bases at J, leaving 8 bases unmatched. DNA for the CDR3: TGTGCCAGCGTAGAACAGGGGGGATACACTGAAGCTTTCTTT. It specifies CASVEQGGYTEAFF.

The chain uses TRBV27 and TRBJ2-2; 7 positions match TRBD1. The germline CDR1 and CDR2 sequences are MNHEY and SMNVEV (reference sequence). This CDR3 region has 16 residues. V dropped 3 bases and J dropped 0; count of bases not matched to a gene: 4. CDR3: CASSFGQVTNTGELFF. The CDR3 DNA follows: TGTGCCAGCAGTTTCGGACAGGTCACGAACACCGGGGAGCTGTTTTTT.

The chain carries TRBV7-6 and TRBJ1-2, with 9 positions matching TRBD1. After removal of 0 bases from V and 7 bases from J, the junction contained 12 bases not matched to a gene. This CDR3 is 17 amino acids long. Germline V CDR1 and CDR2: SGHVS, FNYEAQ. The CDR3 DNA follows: TGTGCCAGCAGCTTAGCTCCCGGTGTACAGGGGGCGAGTGGCTACACCTTC. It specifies CASSLAPGVQGASGYTF.

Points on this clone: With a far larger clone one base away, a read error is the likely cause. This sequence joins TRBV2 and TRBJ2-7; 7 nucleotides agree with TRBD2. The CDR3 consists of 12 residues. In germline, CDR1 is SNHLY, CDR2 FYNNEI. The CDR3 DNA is TGTGCCAGCCAGCGGGGCTCCTACGATCAGTACTTC. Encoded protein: CASQRGSYDQYF.

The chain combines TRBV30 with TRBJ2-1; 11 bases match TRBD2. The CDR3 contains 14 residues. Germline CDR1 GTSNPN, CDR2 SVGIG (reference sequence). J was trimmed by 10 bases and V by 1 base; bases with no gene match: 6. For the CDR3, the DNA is TGTGCCTGGAGTGGGGCTAGCGGGAGGCGGGAGCAGTTCTTC. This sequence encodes CAWSGASGRREQFF.

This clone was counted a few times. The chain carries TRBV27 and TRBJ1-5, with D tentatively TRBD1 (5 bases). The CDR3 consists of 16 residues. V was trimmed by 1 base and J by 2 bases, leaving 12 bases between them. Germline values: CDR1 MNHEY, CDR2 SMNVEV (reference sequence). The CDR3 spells CASSLWGTGGNQPQHF. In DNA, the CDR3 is TGTGCCAGCAGTTTATGGGGGACGGGTGGCAATCAGCCCCAGCATTTT.

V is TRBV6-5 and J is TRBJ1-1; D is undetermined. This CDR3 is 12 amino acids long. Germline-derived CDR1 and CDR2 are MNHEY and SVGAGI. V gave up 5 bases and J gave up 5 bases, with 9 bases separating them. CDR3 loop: CASSRGMTEAFF. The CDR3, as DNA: TGTGCCAGCAGTCGAGGTATGACTGAAGCTTTCTTT.

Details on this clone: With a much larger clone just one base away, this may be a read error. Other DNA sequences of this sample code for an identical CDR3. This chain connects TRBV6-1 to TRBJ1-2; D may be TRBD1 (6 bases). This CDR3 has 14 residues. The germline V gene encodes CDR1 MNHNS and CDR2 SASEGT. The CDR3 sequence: CASSEGDRNYGYTF. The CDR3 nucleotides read TGTGCCAGCAGCGAAGGAGACAGGAATTATGGCTACACCTTC.